This T cell receptor (beta chain) appears in the sequencing data of a study of regulatory T cells in long-lasting Graves disease. Arm-PCR of CDR3 regions and iRepertoire HTBI primers were the basis on which TCR beta libraries were built. TCRdb reanalysed the multiplex PCR reads using MiXCR and keeps one entry per CDR3 protein. This table has 400,000 to 500,000 distinct CDR3 sequences, around 15% appearing once. Regarding time point: newly diagnosed GD, antithyroid drugs for less than 3 months. Construction of the TCR library relied on RNA isolated from PBMCs. This CDR3 has 15 residues. In germline, CDR1 is MNHNS, CDR2 SASEGT. Trimming took 4 bases from V and 5 from J, leaving 14 bases between them. This same sample was also part of a study on T cells in Graves' hyperthyroidism and ophthalmopathy.

The sample in question was peripheral blood mononuclear cells (PBMCs), obtained at new diagnosis, from a patient treated with antithyroid drugs. The receptor was isolated from a woman aged 18-29 years with Graves disease. The chain couples TRBV6-1 to TRBJ1-4; D is unresolved. The CDR3 nucleotides are TGTGCCAGCAGTGGGCTATCCGCCTCAAATGAAAAACTGTTTTTT. It codes for CASSGLSASNEKLFF.